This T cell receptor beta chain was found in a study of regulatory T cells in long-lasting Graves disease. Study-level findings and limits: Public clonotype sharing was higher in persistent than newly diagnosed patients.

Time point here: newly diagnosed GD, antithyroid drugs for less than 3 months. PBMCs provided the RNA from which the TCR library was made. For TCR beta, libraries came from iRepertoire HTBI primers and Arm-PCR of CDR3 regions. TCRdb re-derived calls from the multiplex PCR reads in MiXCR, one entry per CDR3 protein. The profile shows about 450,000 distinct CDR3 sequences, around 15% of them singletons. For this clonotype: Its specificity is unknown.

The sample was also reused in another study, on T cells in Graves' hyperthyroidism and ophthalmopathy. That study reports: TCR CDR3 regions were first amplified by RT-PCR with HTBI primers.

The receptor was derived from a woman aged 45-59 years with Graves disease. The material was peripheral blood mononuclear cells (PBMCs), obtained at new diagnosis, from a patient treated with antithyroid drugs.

The CDR3 loop is CSATGAYNEQFF. In DNA form, the CDR3 reads TGCAGTGCAACGGGAGCCTACAATGAGCAGTTCTTC. J is TRBJ2-1 and V is TRBV20-1, with a possible D match to TRBD2 (6 bases). Germline loops: CDR1 DFQATT, CDR2 SNEGSKA (reference sequence). The CDR3 loop spans 12 amino acids. With 6 bases removed from V and 2 bases from J, the gap between germline ends came to 8 bases.